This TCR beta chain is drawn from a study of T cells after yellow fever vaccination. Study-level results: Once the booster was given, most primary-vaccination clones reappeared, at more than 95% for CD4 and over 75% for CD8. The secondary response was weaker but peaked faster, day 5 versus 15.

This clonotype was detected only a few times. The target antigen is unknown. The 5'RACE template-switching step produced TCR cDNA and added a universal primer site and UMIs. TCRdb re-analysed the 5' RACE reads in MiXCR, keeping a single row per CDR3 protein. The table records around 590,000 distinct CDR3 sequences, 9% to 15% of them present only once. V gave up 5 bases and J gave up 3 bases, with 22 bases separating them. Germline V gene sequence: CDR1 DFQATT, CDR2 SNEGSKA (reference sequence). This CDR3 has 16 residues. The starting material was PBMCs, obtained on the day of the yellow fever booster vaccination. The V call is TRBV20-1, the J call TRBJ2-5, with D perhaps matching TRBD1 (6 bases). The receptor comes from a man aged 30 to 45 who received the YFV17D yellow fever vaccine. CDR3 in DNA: TGCAGTGCTCAATCCCTGGAAGGACAGTTCAAAGAGACCCAGTACTTC. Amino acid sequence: CSAQSLEGQFKETQYF.